The next 10 T cell receptor beta chains were all read from a single sample in a study of cytomegalovirus exposure and HLA in healthy donors. PCR was performed using 60 Vbeta and 13 Jbeta primers. Profiled with immunoSEQ multiplex PCR; TCRdb holds only in-frame clones, not every one. Seen here are around 120,000 clones, 80% observed once, and the top ten hold roughly 2.5%. The sequencing sample was made of PBMCs. These receptors all come from a man in his thirties or forties in good health and CMV-seronegative.

The rearrangement uses TRBV7-9 and TRBJ2-2, with D possibly being TRBD2 (6 bases). V was shortened by 2 bases and J by 4 bases, with 17 bases between the two germline ends. The germline CDR1 and CDR2 sequences are SEHNR and FQNEAQ (reference sequence). The CDR3 loop spans 17 amino acids. The CDR3 region has the DNA TGTGCCAGCAGCTTATTTTCGCGGGGAGCGAGCACCGGGGAGCTGTTTTTT. Translating gives CASSLFSRGASTGELFF.

The CDR3 loop is CASSVTAGGSYNEQFF. CDR3 DNA sequence: TGTGCCAGCAGTGTAACGGCAGGGGGGTCCTACAATGAGCAGTTCTTC. This chain joins TRBV2 and TRBJ2-1, with D possibly being TRBD1 (7 bases). In germline, CDR1 is SNHLY, CDR2 FYNNEI. This CDR3 spans 16 amino acids. V was shortened by 4 bases and J by 1 base, with 14 bases between the two germline ends. Full variable domain (outside the CDR3, taken from reference TRBV2 and TRBJ2-1): EPEVTQTPSHQVTQMGQEVILRCVPISNHLYFYWYRQILGQKVEFLVSFYNNEISEKSEIFDDQFSVERPDGSNFTLKIRSTKLEDSAMYFCASSVTAGGSYNEQFFGPGTRLTVL.

V is TRBV6-1 and J is TRBJ1-5, with 7 bases aligning to TRBD1. The CDR3 has 15 amino acids. The V and J ends lost 10 bases and 4 bases, in that order; junction bases with no gene match: 13. The germline V gene has CDR1 MNHNS and CDR2 SASEGT. The CDR3 DNA is TGTGCCACCGAAAATGGGGACAGCTTTAATCAGCCCCAGCATTTT. It is translated as CATENGDSFNQPQHF.

The rearrangement joins TRBV5-1 to TRBJ1-4; tentatively, D is TRBD1 (5 bases). The CDR3 has 15 residues. The germline CDR1 and CDR2 sequences are SGHRS and YFSETQ. With 0 bases removed from V and 2 bases from J, the gap between germline ends came to 8 bases. The CDR3 nucleotides read TGCGCCAGCAGCTTGGGTCAGGGCACTAATGAAAAACTGTTTTTT. This translates into CASSLGQGTNEKLFF. Supplemented by reference TRBV5-1 and TRBJ1-4, the full variable domain reads KAGVTQTPRYLIKTRGQQVTLSCSPISGHRSVSWYQQTPGQGLQFLFEYFSETQRNKGNFPGRFSGRQFSNSRSEMNVSTLELGDSALYLCASSLGQGTNEKLFFGSGTQLSVL.

The J gene is TRBJ2-1, the V gene TRBV27; TRBD2 is a possible D gene (6 bases). Trimming shortened V by 2 bases and J by 10 bases, and 18 bases separated the two germline ends. CDR1 is MNHEY and CDR2 is SMNVEV in the germline V gene (reference sequence). This CDR3 region has 15 residues. Written as DNA, the CDR3 is TGTGCCAGCAGTTTACTTGGGACTTCCCCAGGCGAGCAGTTCTTC. The encoded protein is CASSLLGTSPGEQFF.

The chain couples TRBV9 to TRBJ1-2, with 9 positions matching TRBD1. Losses at the gene ends were 0 bases for V and 5 bases for J; bases not matched to a gene: 5. The CDR3 is 15 residues long. The germline V gene encodes CDR1 SGDLS and CDR2 YYNGEE. This chain's CDR3 is CASSVGQGDYYGYTF. CDR3 nucleotide sequence: TGTGCCAGCAGCGTAGGACAGGGGGACTATTATGGCTACACCTTC.

The sample holds one count of this clone. Other DNA sequences within the sample encode an identical CDR3. This sequence joins TRBV7-8 and TRBJ1-5; a weak D match, TRBD1 (6 bases). Trimming left V 1 base short and J 0 bases short, with 7 bases between. CDR3 length equals 15 residues. The germline V gene encodes CDR1 SGHVS and CDR2 FQNEAQ. The CDR3 protein is CASSLDRVSNQPQHF. In DNA, the CDR3 is TGTGCCAGCAGCTTAGACAGGGTTAGCAATCAGCCCCAGCATTTT.

This clone has only a few counts. The chain recombines TRBV19 with TRBJ1-2, with 8 nucleotides matching TRBD1. Germline V CDR1 and CDR2: LNHDA, SQIVND (reference sequence). This CDR3 is built from 14 residues. The ends lost 3 bases at V and 7 bases at J; junction bases unmatched: 7. The CDR3 coding sequence is TGTGCCAGTAGTATCGACAGGGGAACCTCTGGCTACACCTTC. This gives the protein CASSIDRGTSGYTF.

The rearrangement links TRBV7-9 to TRBJ2-7; D gene unclear. Trimming stripped 1 base from V and 6 bases from J, with 7 bases between. Germline lookup yields CDR1 SEHNR and CDR2 FQNEAQ (reference sequence). The CDR3 runs 12 residues. The CDR3, as DNA: TGTGCCAGCAGCTTAGTGAGCTCCGAGCAGTACTTC. This gives the protein CASSLVSSEQYF.

The chain employs TRBV5-1 and TRBJ1-2, with D unclear. The CDR3 is 14 amino acids. Germline assignment: CDR1 SGHRS and CDR2 YFSETQ. V was trimmed by 0 bases and J by 4 bases, leaving 10 bases between them. CDR3 residues: CASSLDVSRYGYTF. The CDR3 nucleotides are TGCGCCAGCAGCTTGGATGTTAGCCGCTATGGCTACACCTTC.